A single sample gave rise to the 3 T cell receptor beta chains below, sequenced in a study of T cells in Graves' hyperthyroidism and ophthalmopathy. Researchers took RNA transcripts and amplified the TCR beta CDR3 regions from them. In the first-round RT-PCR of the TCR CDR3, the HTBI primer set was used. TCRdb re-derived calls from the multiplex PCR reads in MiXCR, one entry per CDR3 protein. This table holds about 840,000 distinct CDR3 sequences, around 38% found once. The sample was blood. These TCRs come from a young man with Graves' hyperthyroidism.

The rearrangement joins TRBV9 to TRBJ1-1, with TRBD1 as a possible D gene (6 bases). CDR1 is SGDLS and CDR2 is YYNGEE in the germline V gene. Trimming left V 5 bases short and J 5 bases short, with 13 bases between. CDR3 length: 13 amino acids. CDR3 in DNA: TGTGCCAGCAGTGACAGGCGCAAGACTGAAGCTTTCTTT. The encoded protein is CASSDRRKTEAFF.

The CDR3 DNA reads TGTGCCAGCTCACCGCGAATCGATCAGCCCCAGCATTTT. Its protein product is CASSPRIDQPQHF. The J gene is TRBJ1-5, the V gene TRBV7-9, with no clear D. The germline CDR1 and CDR2 sequences are SEHNR and FQNEAQ (reference sequence). This CDR3 contains 13 residues. With 8 bases removed from V and 5 bases from J, the gap between germline ends came to 13 bases.

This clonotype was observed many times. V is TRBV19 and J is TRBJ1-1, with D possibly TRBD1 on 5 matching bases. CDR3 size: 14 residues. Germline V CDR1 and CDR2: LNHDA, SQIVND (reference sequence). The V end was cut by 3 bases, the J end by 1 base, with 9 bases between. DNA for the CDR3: TGTGCCAGTAGTATCGGGACGGAGAACACTGAAGCTTTCTTT. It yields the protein CASSIGTENTEAFF.